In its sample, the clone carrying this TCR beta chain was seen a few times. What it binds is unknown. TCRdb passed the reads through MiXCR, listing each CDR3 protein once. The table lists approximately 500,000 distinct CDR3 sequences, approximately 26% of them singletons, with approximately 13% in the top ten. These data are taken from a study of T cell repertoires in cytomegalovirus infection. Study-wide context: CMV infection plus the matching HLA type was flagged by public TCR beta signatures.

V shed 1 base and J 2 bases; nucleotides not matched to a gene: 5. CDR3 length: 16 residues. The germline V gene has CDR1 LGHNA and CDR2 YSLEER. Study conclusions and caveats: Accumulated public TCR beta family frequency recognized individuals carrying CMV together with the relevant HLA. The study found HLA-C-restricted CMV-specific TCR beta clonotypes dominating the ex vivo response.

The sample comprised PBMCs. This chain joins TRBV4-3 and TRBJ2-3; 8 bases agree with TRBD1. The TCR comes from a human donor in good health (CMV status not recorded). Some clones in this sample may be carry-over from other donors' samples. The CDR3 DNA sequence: TGCGCCAGCAGCCAAGGCAACAGGGGGACCACAGATACGCAGTATTTT. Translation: CASSQGNRGTTDTQYF.